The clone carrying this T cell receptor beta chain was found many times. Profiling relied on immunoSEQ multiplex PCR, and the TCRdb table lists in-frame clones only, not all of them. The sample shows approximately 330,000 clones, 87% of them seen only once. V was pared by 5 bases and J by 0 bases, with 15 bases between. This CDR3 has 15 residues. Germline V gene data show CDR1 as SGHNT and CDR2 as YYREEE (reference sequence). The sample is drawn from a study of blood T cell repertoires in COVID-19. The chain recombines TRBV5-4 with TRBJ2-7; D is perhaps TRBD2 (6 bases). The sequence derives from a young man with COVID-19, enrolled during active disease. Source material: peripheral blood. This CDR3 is CASSPGLSTSYEQYF. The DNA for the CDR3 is TGTGCCAGCAGTCCCGGACTATCCACCTCCTACGAGCAGTACTTC.